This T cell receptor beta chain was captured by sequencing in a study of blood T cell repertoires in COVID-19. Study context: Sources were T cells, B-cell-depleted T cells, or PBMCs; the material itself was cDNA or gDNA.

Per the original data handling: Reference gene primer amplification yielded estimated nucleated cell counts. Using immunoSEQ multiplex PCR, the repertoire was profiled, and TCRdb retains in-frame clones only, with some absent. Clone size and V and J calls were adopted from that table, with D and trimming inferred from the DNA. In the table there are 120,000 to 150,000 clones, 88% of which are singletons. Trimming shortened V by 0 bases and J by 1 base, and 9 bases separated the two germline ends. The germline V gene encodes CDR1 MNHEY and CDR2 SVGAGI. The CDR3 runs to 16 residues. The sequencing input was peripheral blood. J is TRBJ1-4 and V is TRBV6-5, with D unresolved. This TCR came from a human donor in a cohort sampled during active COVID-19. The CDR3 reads CASSYSRRETNEKLFF. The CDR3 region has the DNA TGTGCCAGCAGTTACTCGAGACGGGAAACTAATGAAAAACTGTTTTTT.